This T cell receptor (beta chain) appears in the sequencing data of a study of blood T cells in healthy people across ages. Primed by a sample-barcoded 5' primer and a J-beta primer mix, a second PCR proceeded for 7 to 11 cycles. TCRdb passed the 5' RACE reads through MiXCR, listing each CDR3 protein once. Altogether hundreds of thousands of distinct CDR3 sequences are present, roughly 26% being singletons, with the ten largest covering less than 3.5%. CDR1 and CDR2 from the germline V gene are MRHNA and SNTAGT. Losses at the gene ends were 3 bases for V and 6 bases for J; bases not matched to a gene: 2. The CDR3 loop spans 13 amino acids. The same sample was also used in a study of T cells of mothers and their children. In that study: Among related mother-child pairs, overlap was slightly higher than in unrelated pairs, though not significantly.

The source is a boy aged 5-17 years in good health. The rearrangement uses TRBV6-4 and TRBJ2-3, with TRBD2 matching over 8 bases. The sequencing sample was made of blood. Written as DNA, the CDR3 is TGTGCCAGCAGTGATGCTAGCGGGGATACGCAGTATTTT. It yields the protein CASSDASGDTQYF.